This TCR beta chain was documented in a study of T cell responses to AZD1222 COVID-19 vaccine. The study, taken as a whole, reports: A rise in Spike-specific TCR breadth and depth followed two AZD1222 doses.

CDR1 is SGDLS and CDR2 is YYNGEE in the germline V gene. CDR3 length: 14 residues. V shed 4 bases and J 3 bases; nucleotides not matched to a gene: 4. As concerns this clone: Its antigen remains unidentified.

TCRdb's copy holds only in-frame clones and misses some; the assay was immunoSEQ multiplex PCR. The sample includes about 110,000 clones, around 90% seen only once; the top ten take 5.1%. Sequences were derived from peripheral blood, sampled on day 0 of AZD1222 vaccination. The receptor was isolated from an adult in good health. The rearrangement links TRBV9 to TRBJ2-7, with 10 bases identical to TRBD1. The CDR3 bases are TGTGCCAGCAGCAAGACAGGGGGCTTCTACGAGCAGTACTTC. This codes for CASSKTGGFYEQYF.